The rows below give T cell receptor beta chains drawn from one sample of a study of beta chain features in type 1 diabetes. Clones were sequenced by immunoSEQ multiplex PCR, and TCRdb holds only the in-frame ones, with some missing. The profile shows approximately 730,000 clones, roughly 13% of them singletons. Source material: naive CD4+ T cells from blood. These receptors were taken from a man younger than 35 with type 1 diabetes. CDR3s include the opening cysteine and the closing phenylalanine or tryptophan. D genes are given only for firm matches. Size tells how often a clone was seen (once, few, many) or the class of an expanded clone, and some rows leave it out.

abundance,d_gene,j_gene,v_gene,len,CDR3nt,CDR3aa
NA,NA,TRBJ2-5,TRBV11-2,13,TGTGCCAGCAGCTTAGTGAGGGAAGAGACCCAGTACTTC,CASSLVREETQYF
NA,NA,TRBJ2-7,TRBV7-9,11,TGTGCCAGCAGCCCTGGTTACGAGCAGTACTTC,CASSPGYEQYF
NA,NA,TRBJ1-1,TRBV13,13,TGTGCCGTCGGGCGGGGCGTTGGCACTGAAGCTTTCTTT,CAVGRGVGTEAFF
NA,TRBD1,TRBJ2-1,TRBV5-1,15,TGCGCCAGCAGCTGGGGACAGGGGGCGCGAAATGAGCAGTTCTTC,CASSWGQGARNEQFF
NA,NA,TRBJ2-5,TRBV6-5,10,TGTGCCAGCAGGTCAGAGACCCAGTACTTC,CASRSETQYF
NA,NA,TRBJ1-5,TRBV5-1,13,TGCGCCAGCAGCCTGACAGGCTATCAGCCCCAGCATTTT,CASSLTGYQPQHF
few,TRBD2,TRBJ2-7,TRBV10-3,13,TGTGCCACCCATGGGACTAGCGTCTACGAGCAGTACTTC,CATHGTSVYEQYF
NA,NA,TRBJ2-3,TRBV6-4,14,TGTGCCAGCAGTGAGTTACATAGCACAGATACGCAGTATTTT,CASSELHSTDTQYF
few,TRBD2,TRBJ2-6,TRBV6-8,17,TGTGCCAGCAGTTCCAACGGGGGGGCCTCGGGGGCCAACGTCCTGACTTTC,CASSSNGGASGANVLTF
NA,NA,TRBJ1-2,TRBV7-9,16,TGTGCCAGCAGCCGCCGGGAGGGTCAAGAGTACTATGGCTACACCTTC,CASSRREGQEYYGYTF
NA,TRBD1,TRBJ2-3,TRBV9,14,TGTGCCAGCAAGAAGACAGGGGGCGCAGATACGCAGTATTTT,CASKKTGGADTQYF
NA,TRBD1,TRBJ2-7,TRBV27,15,TGTGCCAGCAGTCCCTACAGACAGGGCACCTACGAGCAGTACTTC,CASSPYRQGTYEQYF
few,TRBD1,TRBJ1-1,TRBV14,17,TGTGCCAGCAGCCCACCGGGACAGGGGGTTCCTAGGACTGAAGCTTTCTTT,CASSPPGQGVPRTEAFF
NA,TRBD1,TRBJ1-2,TRBV5-1,16,TGCGCCAGCAGCACATCCGGGACAGGGGACGGCTATGGCTACACCTTC,CASSTSGTGDGYGYTF
NA,NA,TRBJ1-6,TRBV9,15,TGTGCCAGCAGCGTAGTTAGCTCGACGGGTTCACCCCTCCACTTT,CASSVVSSTGSPLHF
NA,NA,TRBJ2-3,TRBV7-9,14,TGTGCCAGCAGCCACCGGGACCCGACAGATACGCAGTATTTT,CASSHRDPTDTQYF
NA,NA,TRBJ2-7,TRBV6-6,12,TGTGCCAGCAGACAGGACGCATTCGAGCAGTACTTC,CASRQDAFEQYF
few,TRBD1,TRBJ1-1,TRBV29-1,13,TGCAGCGGGGGGGGACAGCCGAACACTGAAGCTTTCTTT,CSGGGQPNTEAFF
NA,NA,TRBJ1-1,TRBV20-1,11,TGCAGTGCTAGGTTCAGGGATGAAGCTTTCTTT,CSARFRDEAFF
few,NA,TRBJ2-7,TRBV28,12,TGTGCCAGCAAACAGGGTAGCTACGAGCAGTACTTC,CASKQGSYEQYF
few,NA,TRBJ1-4,TRBV15,16,TGTGCCACCAGCAGAGATTGGTTGGGAAGCGGGGAAAAACTGTTTTTT,CATSRDWLGSGEKLFF
NA,NA,TRBJ2-7,TRBV27,14,TGTGCCAGCAGTCCGACGAGGGGGGCCTACGAGCAGTACTTC,CASSPTRGAYEQYF
few,TRBD1,TRBJ2-1,TRBV29-1,15,TGCAGCGTTGTGGGGGAACAGGGGTTCACAAGTGAGCAGTTCTTC,CSVVGEQGFTSEQFF
few,NA,TRBJ1-1,TRBV12-5,13,TGTGCTAGTGGTTCACAGGTGAACACTGAAGCTTTCTTT,CASGSQVNTEAFF
few,NA,TRBJ2-5,TRBV10-1,14,TGCGCCAGCAGTGAGAGAGGCGGAGGGGAGACCCAGTACTTC,CASSERGGGETQYF
few,NA,TRBJ2-3,TRBV7-2,14,TGTGCCAGCAGCTGGCCCCCAGAGGGAGATACGCAGTATTTT,CASSWPPEGDTQYF
NA,NA,TRBJ1-6,TRBV30,16,TGTGCCTGGACAGCGGAGGAGGGGTATTATAATTCACCCCTCCACTTT,CAWTAEEGYYNSPLHF
few,NA,TRBJ1-1,TRBV18,13,TGTGCCAGCTCACCCGGGCTGAACACTGAAGCTTTCTTT,CASSPGLNTEAFF
few,TRBD1,TRBJ2-6,TRBV19,17,TGTGCCAGTAGTAGGACAGGGCAGATTACTGGGGCCAACGTCCTGACTTTC,CASSRTGQITGANVLTF
NA,NA,TRBJ2-5,TRBV15,15,TGTGCCACCAGCAGGGCCGGACCGAGACAAGAGACCCAGTACTTC,CATSRAGPRQETQYF
few,NA,TRBJ1-2,TRBV4-3,15,TGCGCCAGCAGCCAAGAGCCTGGACAGTTCTATGGCTACACCTTC,CASSQEPGQFYGYTF
NA,NA,TRBJ1-1,TRBV7-8,17,TGTGCCAGCAGCTTAGCGAAAGGGGGACTAGCGACCACTGAAGCTTTCTTT,CASSLAKGGLATTEAFF
NA,NA,TRBJ2-2,TRBV7-9,16,TGTGCCAGCAGCTTCGGACTCTCGGAGGGCGCCGGGGAGCTGTTTTTT,CASSFGLSEGAGELFF
few,TRBD1,TRBJ1-6,TRBV25-1,13,TGTGCCAGCAGTCAAGTGAGGGGGCAACCCCTCCACTTT,CASSQVRGQPLHF
few,NA,TRBJ2-7,TRBV18,14,TGTGCCAGCTCACGCGCGGGACACTCCTACGAGCAGTACTTC,CASSRAGHSYEQYF
NA,TRBD1,TRBJ1-3,TRBV30,13,TGTGCCTATGGGACAGGCGGGAGCGACACCATATATTTT,CAYGTGGSDTIYF
NA,NA,TRBJ2-1,TRBV12-5,13,TGTGCTAGTGGTTTGGACAGGGTAAATGAGCAGTTCTTC,CASGLDRVNEQFF
NA,NA,TRBJ2-3,TRBV9,15,TGTGCCAGCAGCGTAGCAGGGCAGACCACAGATACGCAGTATTTT,CASSVAGQTTDTQYF
NA,NA,TRBJ2-1,TRBV7-8,12,TGTGCCAGCAGCTTAGTCCGGAATGAGCAGTTCTTC,CASSLVRNEQFF
few,NA,TRBJ1-2,TRBV30,12,TGTGCCTGGAGTGTGCAGACCTATGGCTACACCTTC,CAWSVQTYGYTF
NA,NA,TRBJ2-6,TRBV2,13,TGTGCCAGCAGTGAGTCTGGGGCCAACGTCCTGACTTTC,CASSESGANVLTF
NA,NA,TRBJ2-7,TRBV5-1,13,TGCGCCAGCAGGCTCTGGGGCCCCGACGAGCAGTACTTC,CASRLWGPDEQYF
NA,NA,TRBJ1-3,TRBV7-9,16,TGTGCCAGCAGCTCCCAAGGGTTTAGCTCTGGAAACACCATATATTTT,CASSSQGFSSGNTIYF
few,NA,TRBJ2-1,TRBV18,16,TGTGCCAGCTCACCACCTAAGCGCGGTTTCTACAATGAGCAGTTCTTC,CASSPPKRGFYNEQFF
few,NA,TRBJ1-5,TRBV18,16,TGTGCCAGCTCACCTCAGGGGTCCCGGGCGGATCAGCCCCAGCATTTT,CASSPQGSRADQPQHF
few,NA,TRBJ2-5,TRBV29-1,12,TGCAGCGTCGGAGGGGGAGGAGAGACCCAGTACTTC,CSVGGGGETQYF
few,NA,TRBJ1-3,TRBV9,12,TGTGCCAGCACCTCCTTCGGAAACACCATATATTTT,CASTSFGNTIYF
NA,NA,TRBJ1-2,TRBV7-8,13,TGTGCCAGCAGCCCCCGAGGTCATCGGGTCGAGACCTTC,CASSPRGHRVETF
NA,NA,TRBJ1-1,TRBV5-6,14,TGTGCCAGCAGCCCCCGGGCCAGTAACACTGAAGCTTTCTTT,CASSPRASNTEAFF
NA,NA,TRBJ1-5,TRBV11-2,14,TGTGCCAGCAGCTTCCTGGGAGTTAATCAGCCCCAGCATTTT,CASSFLGVNQPQHF
few,TRBD1,TRBJ1-5,TRBV5-6,14,TGTGCCAGCAGCTTGGGGACAGGGGCCCAGCCCCAGCATTTT,CASSLGTGAQPQHF
few,NA,TRBJ1-6,TRBV18,16,TGTGCCAGCTCACCCGCCGAGTTTCCGCGGTATTCACCCCTCCACTTT,CASSPAEFPRYSPLHF